These T cell receptor beta chains were read from a single sample in a study of T cell responses to AZD1222 COVID-19 vaccine. Some clones are missing from TCRdb's copy, which holds only in-frame ones; the method was immunoSEQ multiplex PCR. Seen here are about 110,000 clones, roughly 80% observed once, and the top ten hold around 5%. This sample comprised peripheral blood, obtained on day 0 of AZD1222 vaccination. Source of these receptors: an adult in good health. Each CDR3 is given with its conserved first and last residue. D genes are given only for firm matches. A clone size is listed for some rows: how often the clone was seen (once, few, many), or a class if it is expanded.

size	V	D	J	CDR3	DNA
NA	TRBV4-3	TRBD1	TRBJ2-7	CASSQLGTGFLHEQYF	TGCGCCAGCAGCCAACTCGGGACAGGGTTTCTCCACGAGCAGTACTTC
NA	TRBV7-9	NA	TRBJ1-1	CASSAAVWAMNTEAFF	TGTGCCAGCAGCGCCGCCGTATGGGCGATGAACACTGAAGCTTTCTTT
NA	TRBV12-3/TRBV12-4	NA	TRBJ1-4	CASSLAGIEKLFF	TGTGCCAGCAGTTTAGCAGGGATTGAAAAACTGTTTTTT
once	TRBV11-2	NA	TRBJ2-7	CASSIDNTYEQYF	TGTGCCAGCAGCATCGACAATACCTACGAGCAGTACTTC
NA	TRBV5-1	NA	TRBJ1-2	CASSLAVGGGDGYTF	TGCGCCAGCAGCTTGGCTGTGGGCGGGGGCGATGGCTACACCTTC
NA	TRBV6-5	NA	TRBJ1-5	CASSYRGDRPQHF	TGTGCCAGCAGTTACAGAGGGGATCGGCCCCAGCATTTT
NA	TRBV6-5	NA	TRBJ2-7	CASSTPGTNGGEQYF	TGTGCCAGCAGTACACCCGGGACGAATGGCGGGGAGCAGTACTTC
NA	TRBV5-1	NA	TRBJ1-1	CASSSRGFTGFGAEAFF	TGCGCCAGCAGCTCACGGGGGTTTACAGGGTTCGGCGCTGAAGCTTTCTTT
NA	TRBV7-2	TRBD1	TRBJ1-2	CASSTGQGSHYGYTF	TGTGCCAGCAGCACCGGACAGGGGAGTCACTATGGCTACACCTTC
NA	TRBV2	NA	TRBJ1-3	CASMGRLVLGNTIYF	TGTGCCAGCATGGGGCGACTGGTCCTCGGAAACACCATATATTTT
NA	TRBV5-1	TRBD1	TRBJ2-7	CASRKETGDNYEQYF	TGCGCCAGCAGGAAAGAGACAGGGGATAACTACGAGCAGTACTTC
few	TRBV4-2	NA	TRBJ1-5	CASSQDSINQPQHF	TGTGCCAGCAGCCAAGATTCCATCAATCAGCCCCAGCATTTT
NA	TRBV18	NA	TRBJ2-2	CASSQTPDTGELFF	TGTGCCAGCTCACAGACCCCCGACACCGGGGAGCTGTTTTTT
NA	TRBV21-1	NA	TRBJ2-7	CASSRGSRQGALGPTLAFYEQYF	TGTGCCAGCAGCAGAGGGTCGAGACAGGGGGCGCTAGGCCCCACCCTCGCCTTCTACGAGCAGTACTTC
NA	TRBV5-1	TRBD1	TRBJ2-5	CASSTAGTGEETQYF	TGCGCCAGCAGCACTGCCGGGACAGGGGAAGAGACCCAGTACTTC
NA	TRBV12-3/TRBV12-4	NA	TRBJ1-2	CASSSILYGYTF	TGTGCCAGCAGTTCCATACTCTATGGCTACACCTTC
NA	TRBV29-1	NA	TRBJ1-6	CSVLLPGINSPLHF	TGCAGCGTTCTGCTACCGGGAATTAATTCACCCCTCCACTTT
NA	TRBV4-3	TRBD1	TRBJ2-5	CASSQGPGQKETQYF	TGCGCCAGCAGCCAAGGCCCGGGACAGAAAGAGACCCAGTACTTC
NA	TRBV6-2/TRBV6-3	TRBD2	TRBJ2-7	CASSSPRAGDGLRDEQYF	TGTGCCAGCAGTTCCCCTCGAGCGGGGGACGGGCTCAGGGACGAGCAGTACTTC
few	TRBV27	TRBD2	TRBJ2-3	CASSLRKRGASDTQYF	TGTGCCAGCAGTCTCCGAAAGCGGGGGGCGTCAGATACGCAGTATTTT
NA	TRBV19	NA	TRBJ1-2	CASSLRTSYGYTF	TGTGCCAGTAGTTTAAGGACCTCCTATGGCTACACCTTC
NA	TRBV5-4	TRBD1	TRBJ1-1	CASSSDRGLSTEAFF	TGTGCCAGCAGCAGTGACAGGGGGCTCAGCACTGAAGCTTTCTTT
NA	TRBV5-4	TRBD2	TRBJ2-1	CASSPSGGAVYNEQFF	TGTGCCAGCAGCCCGAGCGGGGGGGCCGTCTACAATGAGCAGTTCTTC
NA	TRBV7-3	NA	TRBJ2-3	CASSSGTDTQYF	TGTGCCAGCAGCTCCGGCACAGATACGCAGTATTTT
NA	TRBV19	NA	TRBJ1-5	CASTGPGAVSNQPQHF	TGTGCCAGTACGGGCCCTGGGGCCGTAAGCAATCAGCCCCAGCATTTT
NA	TRBV10-3	TRBD1	TRBJ2-6	CAISESSRGSGANVLTF	TGTGCCATCAGTGAGTCCAGCAGGGGGTCTGGGGCCAACGTCCTGACTTTC
many	TRBV18	NA	TRBJ2-2	CASSPTWAVSNTGELFF	TGTGCCAGCTCACCAACCTGGGCGGTCTCGAACACCGGGGAGCTGTTTTTT
NA	TRBV10-3	NA	TRBJ2-5	CAISESTGQETQYF	TGTGCCATCAGTGAGTCGACAGGCCAAGAGACCCAGTACTTC
few	TRBV21-1	NA	TRBJ2-2	CASSAGLDGTGELFF	TGTGCCAGCAGCGCGGGACTTGACGGTACTGGGGAGCTGTTTTTT
few	TRBV5-4	NA	TRBJ1-2	CASSFERGGYTF	TGTGCCAGCAGCTTCGAGCGGGGTGGCTACACCTTC
NA	TRBV11-2	TRBD1	TRBJ1-1	CASSAGQQGAEAFF	TGTGCCAGCAGCGCGGGACAGCAGGGCGCTGAAGCTTTCTTT
NA	TRBV5-6	TRBD1	TRBJ1-5	CASSLRTGGRGNQPQHF	TGTGCCAGCAGCTTGAGAACAGGGGGCCGAGGCAATCAGCCCCAGCATTTT
NA	TRBV2	NA	TRBJ2-2	CASSVETLSNTGELFF	TGTGCCAGCAGTGTAGAGACTTTATCGAACACCGGGGAGCTGTTTTTT
NA	TRBV5-6	NA	TRBJ1-2	CASSFKGNYGYTF	TGTGCCAGCAGCTTCAAGGGGAACTATGGCTACACCTTC
NA	TRBV29-1	NA	TRBJ1-1	CSFTSGEGSEAFF	TGCAGCTTCACCTCAGGGGAGGGTAGTGAAGCTTTCTTT
once	TRBV19	NA	TRBJ1-5	CASRGRQINQPQHF	TGTGCCAGTAGAGGGAGACAGATCAATCAGCCCCAGCATTTT
NA	TRBV5-6	TRBD1	TRBJ1-1	CASSKPDRDWSEAFF	TGTGCCAGCAGCAAACCGGACAGGGATTGGAGTGAAGCTTTCTTT
few	TRBV4-3	NA	TRBJ2-5	CASSWGHSQETQYF	TGCGCCAGCAGCTGGGGACATAGCCAAGAGACCCAGTACTTC
NA	TRBV7-3	TRBD2	TRBJ2-1	CASSLGLAGASYNEQFF	TGTGCCAGCAGCCTGGGACTAGCGGGGGCTTCCTACAATGAGCAGTTCTTC
NA	TRBV18	NA	TRBJ1-2	CASSPSVGGDGYTF	TGTGCCAGCTCACCATCGGTCGGGGGCGATGGCTACACCTTC
NA	TRBV12-1	NA	TRBJ2-7	CASIPYEQYF	TGTGCCAGCATTCCCTACGAGCAGTACTTC
NA	TRBV18	TRBD1	TRBJ2-4	CASSRQTGPYIQYF	TGTGCCAGCTCACGACAGACAGGGCCGTACATTCAGTACTTC
once	TRBV5-1	TRBD1	TRBJ2-3	CASSLTGATDTQYF	TGCGCCAGCAGCCTGACAGGGGCGACAGATACGCAGTATTTT
NA	TRBV10-2	TRBD1	TRBJ2-3	CASVRTGGSDTQYF	TGCGCCAGCGTGCGGACAGGGGGTTCAGATACGCAGTATTTT
NA	TRBV18	NA	TRBJ1-2	CASSPPLEWHYGYTF	TGTGCCAGCTCACCACCTCTGGAATGGCACTATGGCTACACCTTC
NA	TRBV5-1	NA	TRBJ2-1	CASSPSIGGEQFF	TGCGCCAGCAGCCCCTCAATCGGCGGTGAGCAGTTCTTC
NA	TRBV5-1	NA	TRBJ2-3	CASSLGGPTDTQYF	TGCGCCAGCAGTCTCGGGGGACCCACAGATACGCAGTATTTT
many	TRBV20-1	TRBD2	TRBJ2-5	CSASLSSGGETQYF	TGCAGTGCTAGTCTCTCTAGCGGGGGGGAGACCCAGTACTTC
once	TRBV7-9	TRBD1	TRBJ2-3	CASRGDSQYF	TGTGCCAGCAGGGGGGACAGCCAGTATTTT
NA	TRBV3-1/TRBV3-2	NA	TRBJ1-3	CASSRGTPSSGNTIYF	TGTGCCAGCAGCCGAGGGACACCAAGCTCTGGAAACACCATATATTTT
NA	TRBV7-2	NA	TRBJ2-7	CASSFPAGGRAYEQYF	TGTGCCAGCAGCTTTCCCGCCGGCGGCCGAGCCTACGAGCAGTACTTC
NA	TRBV12-3/TRBV12-4	NA	TRBJ1-5	CASSDQPQHF	TGTGCCAGCTCTGACCAGCCCCAGCATTTT
NA	TRBV4-3	NA	TRBJ1-4	CASSQVRPMSSGVRLFF	TGCGCCAGCAGCCAAGTGCGGCCAATGAGCTCGGGGGTGAGACTGTTTTTT
once	TRBV27	NA	TRBJ2-1	CASSLEHFSYNEQFF	TGTGCCAGCAGTTTAGAACACTTCTCCTACAATGAGCAGTTCTTC
few	TRBV29-1	NA	TRBJ2-7	CSVVGLGDTNSYEQYF	TGCAGCGTTGTAGGATTGGGGGACACAAACTCCTACGAGCAGTACTTC
NA	TRBV2	NA	TRBJ2-7	CASSSLYEQYF	TGTGCCAGCAGCTCTCTCTACGAGCAGTACTTC
NA	TRBV19	NA	TRBJ1-2	CASSILQNYGYTF	TGTGCCAGTAGTATCTTACAGAACTATGGCTACACCTTC
NA	TRBV19	NA	TRBJ2-3	CASSIGGAADTQYF	TGTGCCAGTAGTATTGGGGGGGCAGCAGATACGCAGTATTTT
NA	TRBV6-4	TRBD2	TRBJ2-1	CASAASGKYNEQFF	TGTGCCAGCGCAGCTAGCGGGAAATACAATGAGCAGTTCTTC
NA	TRBV13	NA	TRBJ2-3	CASSAPGTPDTQYF	TGTGCCAGCAGCGCCCCCGGGACTCCAGATACGCAGTATTTT